This TCR beta chain was documented in a study of cytomegalovirus exposure and HLA in healthy donors. Study-wide results and limits: Reports described diagnosis of cytomegalovirus status by the classifier as highly specific and sensitive. When the data were analyzed later, several of the most significant clusters appeared to be linked to common viral pathogens. Across all donors, roughly uniform sequencing depth was an assumption of the presence/absence analyses.

The table lists this clone with a few counts. Its antigen is unknown. In the PCR, 60 Vbeta and 13 Jbeta primers were used. Only in-frame clones appear in the TCRdb table, and some are missing; sequencing was by immunoSEQ multiplex PCR. The sample carries 150,000 to 200,000 clones, roughly 72% recorded once. Trimming cost V 4 bases and J 4 bases; bases outside gene matches: 2. CDR1 and CDR2 from the germline V gene are SSHAT and FNYEAQ (reference sequence). This CDR3 region has 14 residues. The sequence was collected from a man aged 30 to 39 in good health and CMV-seronegative. What was sequenced was PBMCs. The chain is built from TRBV7-7 and TRBJ2-5; 11 bases map to TRBD2. Written as DNA, the CDR3 is TGTGCCAGCAGCTCGCTAGCGGGAGGAGAGACCCAGTACTTC. Amino acid sequence: CASSSLAGGETQYF.